The next 15 T cell receptor beta chains were all read from a single sample in a study of cytomegalovirus exposure and HLA in healthy donors. Some clones are missing from TCRdb's copy, which holds only in-frame ones; the method was immunoSEQ multiplex PCR. The sample consists of more than 80,000 clones, approximately 96% of them appearing once. Source material: PBMCs. The receptor source for this set is a young woman in good health and CMV-seronegative.

The V call is TRBV27, the J call TRBJ2-7; TRBD2 is a possible D gene (6 bases). The CDR3 is made up of 18 amino acids. Germline CDR1 reads MNHEY; CDR2 reads SMNVEV (reference sequence). Trimming removed 0 bases from V and 0 bases from J, with 18 bases in between. The CDR3 DNA sequence: TGTGCCAGCAGTTTATCCCCCCCGGAAATAGCGGTCTCCTACGAGCAGTACTTC. This translates into CASSLSPPEIAVSYEQYF.

The chain carries TRBV28 and TRBJ1-2; 7 bases fit TRBD1. Looked up from germline, CDR1 is MDHEN and CDR2 is SYDVKM. The V gene end was trimmed by 6 bases and the J gene end by 7 bases; junction bases not matched to a gene: 11. The CDR3 extends over 14 amino acids. CDR3 nucleotides: TGTGCCAGCAGGTCAACTTCCACAGGGGCTGGCTACACCTTC. The encoded protein is CASRSTSTGAGYTF.

This clone was observed once. The chain has TRBV6-6 and TRBJ2-7; D remains unclear. The V and J ends lost 0 bases and 3 bases respectively, with 9 bases between them. The CDR3 runs 14 residues. From germline, CDR1 is MNHNY and CDR2 SVGAGI (reference sequence). For the CDR3, the DNA is TGTGCCAGCAGTTACTCGAAAAGGAGCTACGAGCAGTACTTC. Residues: CASSYSKRSYEQYF.

The rearrangement uses TRBV20-1 and TRBJ1-2; D gene ambiguous. Trimming removed 4 bases at V and 8 bases at J, with 8 bases between. Germline loops: CDR1 DFQATT, CDR2 SNEGSKA (reference sequence). This CDR3 is built from 10 residues. CDR3: CSATAGGYTF. CDR3 coding DNA: TGCAGTGCTACAGCGGGAGGCTACACCTTC.

The V gene is TRBV27, the J gene TRBJ1-1; D is perhaps TRBD1 (5 bases). The CDR3 length is 14 residues. Germline values: CDR1 MNHEY, CDR2 SMNVEV (reference sequence). V was cut by 5 bases and J by 4 bases, with 14 bases left in between. This chain's CDR3 is CASSLWFQGTEAFF. The CDR3, as DNA: TGTGCCAGCAGTCTTTGGTTTCAGGGCACTGAAGCTTTCTTT.

The rearrangement uses TRBV5-1 and TRBJ2-3; 10 bases map to TRBD2. Germline CDR1 is SGHRS and CDR2 is YFSETQ. V shed 0 bases and J 4 bases; nucleotides not matched to a gene: 5. CDR3 size: 16 residues. CDR3 nucleotide sequence: TGCGCCAGCAGCTTGGCCCTAGCGGGAGACGCAGATACGCAGTATTTT. As protein: CASSLALAGDADTQYF.

This chain uses TRBV5-1 with TRBJ2-1; unclear D gene. Germline lookup yields CDR1 SGHRS and CDR2 YFSETQ. Deletions cut 6 bases from V and 2 bases from J, with 9 bases between. CDR3 length: 13 residues. The CDR3 sequence: CASKLTTYNEQFF. The CDR3 DNA reads as TGCGCCAGCAAACTAACGACCTACAATGAGCAGTTCTTC.

The chain is built from TRBV2 and TRBJ2-5; TRBD2 might be the D (6 bases). The CDR3 is 13 amino acids. Germline lookup yields CDR1 SNHLY and CDR2 FYNNEI. V lost 4 bases to trimming and J lost 5 bases, with 11 bases between them. The CDR3 is CASSGRGGETQYF. CDR3 coding DNA: TGTGCCAGCAGTGGGAGGGGTGGGGAGACCCAGTACTTC.

The V call is TRBV23-1, the J call TRBJ2-3; the D gene is possibly TRBD1 (5 bases). TRBV23-1 is annotated as an ORF whose role is uncertain. This CDR3 has 13 residues. V was pared by 6 bases and J by 2 bases, with 9 bases between. The CDR3 nucleotides are TGCGCCAGCAGGGCAGGGTCCACAGATACGCAGTATTTT. Protein sequence: CASRAGSTDTQYF.

This chain joins TRBV9 and TRBJ2-3; D remains ambiguous. Trimming stripped 0 bases from V and 0 bases from J, with 5 bases between. This CDR3 spans 14 amino acids. CDR1 and CDR2 from the germline V gene are SGDLS and YYNGEE. CDR3 nucleotide sequence: TGTGCCAGCAGCGTAGTCCGGAGCACAGATACGCAGTATTTT. Translation gives CASSVVRSTDTQYF.

V is TRBV11-2 and J is TRBJ2-1, with 9 nucleotides matching TRBD2. V lost 2 bases to trimming and J lost 1 base; unmatched junction nucleotides: 6. CDR1 and CDR2 (germline): SGHAT, FQNNGV. The CDR3 is made up of 17 amino acids. CDR3 amino acids: CASSLWASGMSYNEQFF. CDR3 sequence (DNA): TGTGCCAGCAGCTTATGGGCTAGCGGGATGTCCTACAATGAGCAGTTCTTC.

V usage is TRBV29-1 and J usage is TRBJ2-3; the match to TRBD2 covers 12 bases. V trimming: 4 bases; J trimming: 2 bases; junction bases outside the gene matches: 7. Per germline, CDR1 SQVTM and CDR2 ANQGSEA. The CDR3 loop spans 16 amino acids. As DNA, the CDR3 is TGCAGCGTTGGGGCTAGCGGGAGGGCAAACACAGATACGCAGTATTTT. Encoded protein: CSVGASGRANTDTQYF.

This chain connects TRBV14 to TRBJ2-7, with D unresolved. CDR1 and CDR2 from the germline V gene are SGHDN and FVKESK. The CDR3 has 13 residues. V lost 4 bases, J lost 1 base, and 8 bases lay in between. CDR3 nucleotide sequence: TGTGCCAGCAGCCGGGCACTTTCCTACGAGCAGTACTTC. This codes for CASSRALSYEQYF.

This clone was seen only a few times. The V and J genes are TRBV7-9 and TRBJ2-1; a weak D match, TRBD1 (6 bases). The germline gives CDR1 SEHNR, CDR2 FQNEAQ (reference sequence). The length of the CDR3 is 11 residues. V lost 10 bases, J lost 8 bases, and 12 bases lay in between. The CDR3 DNA is TGTGCCATTACAGGGTACGATGAGCAGTTCTTC. Translated, it gives CAITGYDEQFF.

V is TRBV19 and J is TRBJ1-1; 9 nucleotides match TRBD1. Unmatched junction bases numbered 9, after V lost 5 bases and J lost 5 bases. Germline V gene sequence: CDR1 LNHDA, CDR2 SQIVND (reference sequence). CDR3 length: 15 residues. CDR3 residues: CASSWDRARGTEAFF. The CDR3 bases are TGTGCCAGTAGTTGGGACAGGGCCCGTGGGACTGAAGCTTTCTTT. Full variable domain (outside the CDR3, taken from reference TRBV19 and TRBJ1-1): DGGITQSPKYLFRKEGQNVTLSCEQNLNHDAMYWYRQDPGQGLRLIYYSQIVNDFQKGDIAEGYSVSREKKESFPLTVTSAQKNPTAFYLCASSWDRARGTEAFFGQGTRLTVV.